Sequencing of this T cell receptor (beta chain) was carried out in a study of Tregs in tolerant kidney transplant recipients. Recipients received nonmyeloablative bone marrow transplants from related graft donors, with transient mixed chimerism. Thawed PBMCs were FACS-sorted into unstimulated CD4+CD25+CD127- regulatory T cells, CD4+CD25- non-regulatory cells, CD4 and CD8 cells. V lost 0 bases to trimming and J lost 2 bases, with 15 bases between them. Germline V CDR1 and CDR2: SGHVS, FNYEAQ. The CDR3 is made up of 17 amino acids. This table comes from immunoSEQ multiplex PCR, and its TCRdb copy is limited to in-frame clones, with some not included. This sample has more than 70,000 clones, with 90% to 95% found just once.

The sequences come from CD4+ T cells from blood (PBMCs), collected 24 months after the transplant. The chain uses TRBV7-6 and TRBJ2-3, with D perhaps TRBD1 (6 bases). This sequence was found in a human patient who received a combined kidney and bone marrow transplant. A subset of T cells may come from the graft donor. The CDR3 reads CASSLADSGPYTDTQYF. Written as DNA, the CDR3 is TGTGCCAGCAGCTTAGCGGACAGCGGACCTTACACAGATACGCAGTATTTT.